The 3 T cell receptor beta chains below come from one sample, sequenced in a study of T cell repertoires in cytomegalovirus infection. MiXCR, run by TCRdb on the reads, gives a single entry per CDR3 protein. The sample holds about 830,000 distinct CDR3 sequences; 30% to 35% are singletons and the top ten take under 15%. No cognate antigen is known for these TCRs. This material consisted of cultured CD8+ T cells from PBMCs, taken from culture after CMV antigen stimulation. The receptors come from a human donor in good health (CMV status not recorded). Some clones in this sample may be carry-over from other donors' samples.

The chain joins TRBV10-3 to TRBJ2-2, with 11 bases aligning to TRBD2. Germline assignment: CDR1 ENHRY and CDR2 SYGVKD. V was pared by 5 bases and J by 4 bases, with 3 bases of the junction left unmatched. CDR3 length: 15 residues. The CDR3 loop reads CAISSGTSGTGELFF. As DNA, the CDR3 is TGTGCCATCAGTTCCGGGACTAGCGGCACCGGGGAGCTGTTTTTT.

The chain has TRBV4-1 and TRBJ2-2, with D unclear. The CDR3 is made up of 17 amino acids. V was cut by 0 bases and J by 4 bases, with 15 bases left in between. Looked up from germline, CDR1 is MGHRA and CDR2 is YSYEKL. The CDR3 here is CASSQEGLTRGTGELFF. In nucleotides, the CDR3 is TGCGCCAGCAGCCAAGAAGGCCTAACAAGAGGCACCGGGGAGCTGTTTTTT.

This CDR3 is CASSLRYLGDPYGEQYF. Here the CDR3 DNA reads TGTGCCAGCAGCTTAAGATATTTGGGGGACCCGTACGGCGAGCAGTACTTC. The rearrangement uses TRBV7-3 and TRBJ2-7, with D perhaps being TRBD1 or TRBD2 (5 bases each). Germline CDR1 and CDR2: SGHTA and FQGTGA. V was pared by 1 base and J by 6 bases, with 22 bases between. This CDR3 has 17 residues.